The present TCR beta chain was sequenced within a study of T cell changes during pregnancy in multiple sclerosis. Sequenced by immunoSEQ multiplex PCR; TCRdb stores in-frame clones only, minus some. The sample contains 85,000 to 120,000 clones, about 90% of which appear only once. V shed 0 bases and J 0 bases; nucleotides not matched to a gene: 3. This CDR3 contains 15 residues. Germline CDR1 SGHDT, CDR2 YYEEEE. V usage is TRBV5-6 and J usage is TRBJ2-7; TRBD1 agrees at 7 bases. This clonotype was sampled from a female donor with multiple sclerosis, enrolled in a pregnancy study. Source: peripheral blood, taken before pregnancy. CDR3 DNA: TGTGCCAGCAGCTTGGTACAGGGGAACTCCTACGAGCAGTACTTC. Protein sequence: CASSLVQGNSYEQYF.